The entry below describes one T cell receptor beta chain. This sample stems from a study of blood T cell repertoires in COVID-19. Across the whole study: T cells, B-cell-depleted T cells, or PBMCs provided the cDNA or gDNA that served as material.

Data came from immunoSEQ multiplex PCR; TCRdb stores just in-frame clones and leaves some out. The sample lists 150,000 to 200,000 clones; more than 75% were seen once. Trimming shortened V by 0 bases and J by 1 base, and 9 bases separated the two germline ends. Germline V gene data show CDR1 as MNHEY and CDR2 as SMNVEV (reference sequence). The CDR3 runs to 15 residues. The clonotype originates from a human donor in a cohort sampled during active COVID-19. The J gene is TRBJ2-5, the V gene TRBV27, with D perhaps TRBD1 (5 bases). Material: peripheral blood. The CDR3 nucleotides are TGTGCCAGCAGTTTATCGGCGACAGTCCAAGAGACCCAGTACTTC. Amino acid sequence: CASSLSATVQETQYF.